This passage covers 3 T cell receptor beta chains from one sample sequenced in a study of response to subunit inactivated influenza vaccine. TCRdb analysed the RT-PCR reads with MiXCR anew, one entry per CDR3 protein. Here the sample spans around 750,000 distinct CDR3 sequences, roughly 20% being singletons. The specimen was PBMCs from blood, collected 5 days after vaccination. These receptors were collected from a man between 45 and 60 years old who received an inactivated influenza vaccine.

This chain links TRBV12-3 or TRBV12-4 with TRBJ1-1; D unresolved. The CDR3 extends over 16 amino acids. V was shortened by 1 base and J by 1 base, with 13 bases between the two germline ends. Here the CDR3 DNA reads TGTGCCAGCAGTTTAGGGATGGGGTGGGGGAACACTGAAGCTTTCTTT. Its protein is CASSLGMGWGNTEAFF.

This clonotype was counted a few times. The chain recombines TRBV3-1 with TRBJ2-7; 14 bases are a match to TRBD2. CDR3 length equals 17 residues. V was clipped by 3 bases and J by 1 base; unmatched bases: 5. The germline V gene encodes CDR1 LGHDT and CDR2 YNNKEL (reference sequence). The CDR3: CASSQGLAGAISYEQYF. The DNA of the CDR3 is TGTGCCAGCAGCCAGGGACTAGCGGGAGCCATTTCCTACGAGCAGTACTTC.

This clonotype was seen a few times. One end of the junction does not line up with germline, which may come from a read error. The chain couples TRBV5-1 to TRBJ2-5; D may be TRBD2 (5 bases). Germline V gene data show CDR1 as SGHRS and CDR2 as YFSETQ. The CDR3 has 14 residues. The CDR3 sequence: CASSRAVGEETRYF. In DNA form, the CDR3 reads TGCGCCAGCAGCCGCGCGGTCGGGGAAGAGACCCGGTACTTC.